This TCR beta chain was captured by sequencing in a study of T cells in Graves' hyperthyroidism and ophthalmopathy. Overall study context: Peripheral blood was obtained at initial diagnosis, preceding any treatment.

Researchers amplified the TCR beta CDR3 regions from RNA transcripts. The HTBI primer set was used in a first-round RT-PCR of the TCR CDR3. TCRdb passed the multiplex PCR reads through MiXCR, listing each CDR3 protein once. The repertoire has 95,000 to 110,000 distinct CDR3 sequences, roughly 15% of them found once; the top ten carry around two fifths. This clonotype was recorded at least ten times. Hyperthyroidism of Graves' type that showed no ophthalmopathy progression within 18 months was stable. For the diagnoses, clinical symptoms, serum thyroxine and TRAb, thyroid ultrasound and orbital computed tomography were used. This TCR was recovered from a woman between 50 and 59 years old with Graves' hyperthyroidism. The material sequenced was blood.

The CDR3 DNA reads TGCAGTGCTAGAAGGGGGGCGAGCACAGATACGCAGTATTTT. Its translation: CSARRGASTDTQYF. This chain uses TRBV20-1 with TRBJ2-3; perhaps D is TRBD1 or TRBD2 (6 bases each). The germline gives CDR1 DFQATT, CDR2 SNEGSKA (reference sequence). V lost 2 bases to trimming and J lost 0 bases, with 9 bases between them. CDR3 length: 14 residues.